This T cell receptor (beta chain) emerged from a study of cytomegalovirus exposure and HLA in healthy donors. Study results and limitations: The study labeled 170 or so TCR beta chains cytomegalovirus-associated. According to reports, the classifier identified cytomegalovirus status with high specificity and sensitivity. Later work showed greater clonal expansion in HLA-associated TCR beta chains than in equally common others.

The germline V and J ends were trimmed by 2 bases and 2 bases, with 15 bases remaining between them. The length of the CDR3 is 16 residues. Germline V CDR1 and CDR2: LNHDA, SQIVND (reference sequence). A word on this clone: Its antigen is unidentified.

The PCR had 60 Vbeta and 13 Jbeta primers. Assay used: immunoSEQ multiplex PCR; TCRdb lists only in-frame clones, some missing. The table records fewer than 200,000 clones, roughly 85% of them present only once. The sequencing sample was made of PBMCs. V gene TRBV19 combines with J gene TRBJ1-1; no reliable D call. The sequence was obtained from a man aged 35-49 years in good health and CMV-seronegative. The CDR3: CASSILSSSNNTEAFF. CDR3 DNA: TGTGCCAGTAGTATATTATCCTCCTCTAATAACACTGAAGCTTTCTTT. The whole variable domain, filled in from reference TRBV19 and TRBJ1-1, reads DGGITQSPKYLFRKEGQNVTLSCEQNLNHDAMYWYRQDPGQGLRLIYYSQIVNDFQKGDIAEGYSVSREKKESFPLTVTSAQKNPTAFYLCASSILSSSNNTEAFFGQGTRLTVV.